The T cell receptor (beta chain) under discussion was sequenced for a study of blood T cell repertoires in COVID-19. For the study at large: The origin of the acute and convalescent COVID-19 samples was the United States, Italy and Spain. In each case, the material was cDNA or gDNA derived from T cells, B-cell-depleted T cells, or PBMCs.

Study processing details: Reference gene primer amplification yielded estimated nucleated cell counts. This table comes from immunoSEQ multiplex PCR, and its TCRdb copy is limited to in-frame clones, with some not included. V, J and clone size derive from that table, while D and trimming were established from the DNA sequence. The repertoire includes hundreds of thousands of clones, around nine tenths of them detected once, and about 2% sits in the top ten. Germline CDR1 reads MNHEY; CDR2 reads SMNVEV (reference sequence). This CDR3 contains 15 residues. The junction had 7 bases not matched to a gene; V was cut back by 6 bases and J by 1 base.

This sequence joins TRBV27 and TRBJ2-3; TRBD2 aligns across 7 bases. This sequence originates from a woman younger than 45 with COVID-19, enrolled during active disease. The sample taken for sequencing was peripheral blood. For the CDR3, the DNA is TGTGCCAGCAGGTCCTGGGCGGGGGGCACAGATACGCAGTATTTT. Residues: CASRSWAGGTDTQYF.